The text below deals with one T cell receptor beta chain. The antigen remains unidentified. The V gene's germline CDR1 is ENHRY and CDR2 SYGVKD. The CDR3 loop spans 12 amino acids. V lost 7 bases and J lost 3, with 10 bases in between. This record comes from a study of shared clonotypes between healthy human individuals. Study-level information: Those who served as donors were a couple of women and a few men between the ages of 18 and 49. Study-wide points: Depth of sequencing was expected to influence donor clonotype sharing.

Several immunoSEQ plates held equal portions of the genomic DNA taken from each subset. Clones were sequenced by immunoSEQ multiplex PCR, and TCRdb holds only the in-frame ones, with some missing. The sample lists a few million clones; around 94% were seen once. The TCR originated in a man in his late teens or twenties in good health. Specimen: naive CD4+ T cells sorted from blood. Regarding subset: CD45RA+ positively selected. This rearrangement joins TRBV10-3 to TRBJ2-7; D remains ambiguous. The CDR3 DNA is TGTGCCATCACCAACAGTGGCTACGAGCAGTACTTC. Protein sequence: CAITNSGYEQYF.